This is a list of T cell receptor beta chains from one sample in a study of cytomegalovirus exposure and HLA in healthy donors. Assay: immunoSEQ multiplex PCR; the TCRdb copy retains only in-frame clones and omits some. In the table there are more than 250,000 clones, approximately 90% of which are singletons. Sequenced input: PBMCs. These receptors originate from a woman between 18 and 29 years old in good health and CMV-seronegative. Both conserved end residues are part of each CDR3. A D gene is named only where the DNA matches it firmly. Clone size is shown for a subset of rows, as once, few, many or a class of expanded clone.

CDR3,DNA,size,V,D,J
CASSGTSGTYEQYF,TGTGCCAGCTCCGGGACTAGCGGGACCTACGAGCAGTACTTC,NA,TRBV2,TRBD2,TRBJ2-7
CASTSGGRSNYGYTF,TGTGCCAGCACCTCCGGGGGGCGCTCCAACTATGGCTACACCTTC,NA,TRBV7-9,NA,TRBJ1-2
CASSSWDRVAGNTIYF,TGTGCCAGCAGCTCGTGGGACAGGGTGGCTGGAAACACCATATATTTT,few,TRBV7-9,TRBD1,TRBJ1-3
CASSEGQERKQYF,TGTGCCAGCAGCGAAGGACAGGAAAGGAAGCAGTACTTC,once,TRBV7-2,TRBD1,TRBJ2-7
CASSWDRVGAETQYF,TGTGCCAGCAGCTGGGACAGGGTGGGGGCAGAGACCCAGTACTTC,NA,TRBV2,TRBD1,TRBJ2-5
CASSIDYGANYGYTF,TGTGCCAGTAGTATAGATTACGGAGCTAACTATGGCTACACCTTC,NA,TRBV19,NA,TRBJ1-2
CASSWRELLGELFF,TGTGCCAGCAGTTGGCGGGAGCTTCTCGGGGAGCTGTTTTTT,NA,TRBV6-6,TRBD2,TRBJ2-2
CASSLGRIGWDTEAFF,TGTGCCAGCAGCTTGGGCCGCATCGGTTGGGACACTGAAGCTTTCTTT,NA,TRBV13,NA,TRBJ1-1
CASRQEATNEKLFF,TGTGCCAGCAGGCAGGAAGCAACTAATGAAAAACTGTTTTTT,NA,TRBV6-1,NA,TRBJ1-4
CSVVRWGEKLGTEAFF,TGCAGCGTTGTTAGGTGGGGAGAAAAGTTGGGCACTGAAGCTTTCTTT,NA,TRBV29-1,NA,TRBJ1-1